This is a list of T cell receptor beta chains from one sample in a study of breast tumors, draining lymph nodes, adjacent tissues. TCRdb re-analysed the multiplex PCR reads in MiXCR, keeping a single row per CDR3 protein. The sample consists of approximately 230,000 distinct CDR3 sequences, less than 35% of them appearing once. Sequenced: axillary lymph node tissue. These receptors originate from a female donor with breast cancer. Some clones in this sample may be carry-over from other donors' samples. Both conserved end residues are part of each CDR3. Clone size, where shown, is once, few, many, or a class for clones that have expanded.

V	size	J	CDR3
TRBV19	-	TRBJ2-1	CASSGTGSNEQFF
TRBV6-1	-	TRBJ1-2	CASSHKSLGATNYGYTF
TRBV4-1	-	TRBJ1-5	CASSLTGEGSNQPQHF
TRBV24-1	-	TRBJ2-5	CATSDYTSGRQKTQYF
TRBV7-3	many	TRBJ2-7	CASSLTGRYEQYF
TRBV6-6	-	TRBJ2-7	CASMGQGAFYEQYF
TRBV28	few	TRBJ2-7	CASRSRRSGESYEQYF
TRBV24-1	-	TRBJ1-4	CATGGQVSNEKLFF
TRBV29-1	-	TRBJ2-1	CSEQGVHNEQFF
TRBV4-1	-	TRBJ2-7	CASSPAPRDYEQYF
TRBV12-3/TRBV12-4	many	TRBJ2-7	CASSFSGIGTYEQYF
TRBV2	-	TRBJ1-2	CASSQGTVGSGYTF
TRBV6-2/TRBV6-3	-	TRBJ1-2	CVSTDREDFGYTF
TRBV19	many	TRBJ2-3	CASSIEGIAGSTDTQYF
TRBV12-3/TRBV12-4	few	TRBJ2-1	CASSLLGRASYNEQFF
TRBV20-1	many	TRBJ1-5	CSKQGAPGQPQHF
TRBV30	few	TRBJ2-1	CAWSPRRQGSYNEQFF
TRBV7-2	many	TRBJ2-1	CASNPPSSYNEQFF
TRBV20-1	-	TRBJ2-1	CSAATPGLAAGWSYNEQFF
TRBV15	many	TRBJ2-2	CATSRVQGIGELFF
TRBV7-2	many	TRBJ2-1	CASSLERGANNEQFF
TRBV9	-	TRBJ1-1	CASSVGQGDRTEAFF
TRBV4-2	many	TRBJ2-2	CASSLLGLDSPGELFF
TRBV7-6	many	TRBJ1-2	CASSLGTGSGYTF
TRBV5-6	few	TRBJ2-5	CASSSNRSVDDTQYF
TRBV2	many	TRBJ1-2	CASSESDRDYGYTF
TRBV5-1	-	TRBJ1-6	CASKRESPLHF
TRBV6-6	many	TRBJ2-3	CASSLGGPRSDTQYF
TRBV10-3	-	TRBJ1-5	CAISEPGTEKTQHF
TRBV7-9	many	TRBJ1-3	CASSPTGGNGNTIYF
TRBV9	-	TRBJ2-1	CTSSPEGGSSYNEQFF
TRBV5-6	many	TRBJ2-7	CASSLARLAGATYEQYF
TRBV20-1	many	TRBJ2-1	CSARANNEQFF
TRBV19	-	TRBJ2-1	CASPTSGARGFF
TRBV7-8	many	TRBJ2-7	CASSFNLAYEQYF
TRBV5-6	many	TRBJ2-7	CASSLDWTPYEQYF
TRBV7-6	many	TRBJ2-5	CASSFERGTQTQYF
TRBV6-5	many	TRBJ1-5	CASSPIRGSAQHF
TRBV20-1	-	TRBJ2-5	CSASSRRETPYF
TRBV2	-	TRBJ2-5	CASSFGGLAEETQYF
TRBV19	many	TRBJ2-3	CASSSSGSDTQYF
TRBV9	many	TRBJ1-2	CASSAGQGVHYGYTF
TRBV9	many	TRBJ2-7	CASSPGGAKSSYEQYF
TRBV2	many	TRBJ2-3	CASSDRGGFTDTQYF
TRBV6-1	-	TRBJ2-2	CASLRGGTNTGELFF
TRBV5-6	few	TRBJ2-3	CASSSGLVVDTQYF
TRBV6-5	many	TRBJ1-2	CASKNDMVDYGYTF
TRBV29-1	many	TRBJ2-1	CSALGLAGNEQFF